The 29 T cell receptor beta chains presented below share a single source sample, sequenced in a study of blood T cell repertoires in COVID-19. Data came from immunoSEQ multiplex PCR; TCRdb stores just in-frame clones and leaves some out. The data hold more than 200,000 clones, with over 80% observed a single time. Specimen: peripheral blood. These receptors were collected from a middle-aged man with acute or convalescent COVID-19.

This rearrangement joins TRBV7-9 to TRBJ1-2; tentative D call: TRBD1 (5 bases). This CDR3 comprises 13 residues. V lost 8 bases and J lost 4, with 14 bases in between. Germline loops: CDR1 SEHNR, CDR2 FQNEAQ (reference sequence). The CDR3 region is CASEYGGSYGYTF. The CDR3 DNA reads TGTGCCAGCGAGTATGGGGGGAGCTATGGCTACACCTTC.

This chain connects TRBV6-5 to TRBJ2-5; TRBD2 matches 8 bases. The CDR3 sequence is 15 residues long. Germline CDR1 MNHEY, CDR2 SVGAGI. Trimming took 9 bases from V and 3 from J; bases not matched to a gene: 12. CDR3 amino acids: CASREGPGSEETQYF. As DNA, the CDR3 is TGTGCCAGTCGGGAGGGGCCTGGGTCTGAAGAGACCCAGTACTTC.

This clone was detected once. The V call is TRBV29-1, the J call TRBJ2-3, with 9 positions matching TRBD1. This CDR3 region has 14 residues. Trimming removed 4 bases from V and 0 bases from J; junction bases left unmatched: 2. CDR1 and CDR2 from the germline V gene are SQVTM and ANQGSEA. CDR3 region: CSVAQGASTDTQYF. The CDR3 region has the DNA TGCAGCGTTGCACAGGGGGCCAGCACAGATACGCAGTATTTT.

This sequence joins TRBV5-5 and TRBJ1-1; 10 nucleotides line up with TRBD1. Germline trimming cut 3 bases from V and 1 base from J; bases unmatched to any gene: 3. CDR1 and CDR2 from the germline V gene are SGHKS and YYEKEE (reference sequence). The CDR3 consists of 15 residues. The CDR3 region has the DNA TGTGCCAGCAGCTGGACAGGGGGGACGAACACTGAAGCTTTCTTT. This gives the protein CASSWTGGTNTEAFF.

This clone was counted once. Other DNA sequences from this sample encode an identical CDR3 as well. This chain links TRBV2 with TRBJ2-7; D gene uncertain. The CDR3 is 11 amino acids. V was pared by 6 bases and J by 0 bases, with 3 bases between. Germline CDR1 and CDR2: SNHLY and FYNNEI. The CDR3 loop reads CASSLSYEQYF. CDR3 DNA sequence: TGTGCCAGCAGCCTCTCCTACGAGCAGTACTTC.

This clone was recorded only once. This sequence joins TRBV30 and TRBJ1-2; 9 nucleotides agree with TRBD1. CDR3 size: 16 residues. Losses at the gene ends were 3 bases for V and 5 bases for J; bases not matched to a gene: 13. Germline V gene lookup returns CDR1 GTSNPN and CDR2 SVGIG (reference sequence). CDR3: CAWSPGQGWGGYGYTF. CDR3 nucleotides: TGTGCCTGGAGCCCGGGACAGGGCTGGGGTGGGTATGGCTACACCTTC.

The J gene is TRBJ1-2, the V gene TRBV5-4; a possible D gene is TRBD1 (6 bases). V lost 4 bases to trimming and J lost 8 bases, with 27 bases between them. The V gene's germline CDR1 is SGHNT and CDR2 YYREEE (reference sequence). The CDR3 totals 17 residues. In nucleotides, the CDR3 is TGTGCCAGCAGCCGATTGCTTGGAGCAGGGGAGGGGAAAGGCTACACCTTC. Its translation is CASSRLLGAGEGKGYTF.

The chain links TRBV30 to TRBJ2-2, with 8 nucleotides matching TRBD1. The ends lost 5 bases at V and 0 bases at J; junction bases unmatched: 2. CDR1 is GTSNPN and CDR2 is SVGIG in the germline V gene (reference sequence). The CDR3 consists of 14 residues. The CDR3 loop is CAWQGASNTGELFF. CDR3 coding DNA: TGTGCCTGGCAGGGGGCCTCGAACACCGGGGAGCTGTTTTTT.

V gene TRBV19 combines with J gene TRBJ2-3; 7 bases are shared with TRBD2. The germline CDR1 and CDR2 sequences are LNHDA and SQIVND (reference sequence). The CDR3 sequence is 16 residues long. Germline trimming cut 6 bases from V and 2 bases from J; bases unmatched to any gene: 11. The CDR3 DNA reads TGTGCCAGTAGCGCCACTGGCGGGGGAGTCACAGATACGCAGTATTTT. As protein: CASSATGGGVTDTQYF.

The chain recombines TRBV4-1 with TRBJ2-7; D is perhaps TRBD2 (6 bases). The germline V and J ends were trimmed by 7 bases and 2 bases, with 24 bases remaining between them. Germline V gene sequence: CDR1 MGHRA, CDR2 YSYEKL. The CDR3 runs to 17 residues. The CDR3 DNA follows: TGCGCCAGCACGCTGGGAGACTTGTCTAGCGCGACCTACGAGCAGTACTTC. Amino acids: CASTLGDLSSATYEQYF.

The genes are TRBV7-9 and TRBJ2-5, with TRBD1 identical over 7 bases. With 1 base clipped from V and 3 bases from J, the junction kept 5 bases outside the gene matches. Germline V lookup: CDR1 SEHNR, CDR2 FQNEAQ (reference sequence). The CDR3 runs to 15 residues. CDR3 protein: CASSLGDREEETQYF. The CDR3 nucleotides read TGTGCCAGCAGCTTAGGCGACAGGGAAGAAGAGACCCAGTACTTC.

The rearrangement uses TRBV6-2 or TRBV6-3 and TRBJ1-3; D is possibly TRBD1 (6 bases). This CDR3 has 16 residues. Looked up from germline, CDR1 is MNHEY and CDR2 is SVGEGT. V was pared by 5 bases and J by 1 base, with 15 bases between. The CDR3 loop reads CASSPSNRVSGNTIYF. CDR3 coding DNA: TGTGCCAGCAGTCCGTCGAACAGGGTTTCTGGAAACACCATATATTTT.

The chain is built from TRBV11-2 and TRBJ1-1, with TRBD1 matching 7 bases. After removal of 5 bases from V and 1 base from J, the junction contained 7 bases not matched to a gene. This CDR3 is built from 15 residues. CDR1 SGHAT and CDR2 FQNNGV come from the germline V gene. CDR3 loop: CASSQLYRGNTEAFF. The CDR3 DNA reads TGTGCCAGCAGCCAACTTTACAGGGGGAACACTGAAGCTTTCTTT. The full variable domain, its missing parts supplied by reference TRBV11-2 and TRBJ1-1, is EAGVAQSPRYKIIEKRQSVAFWCNPISGHATLYWYQQILGQGPKLLIQFQNNGVVDDSQLPKDRFSAERLKGVDSTLKIQPAKLEDSAVYLCASSQLYRGNTEAFFGQGTRLTVV.

This clone was counted a single time. The genes are TRBV4-1 and TRBJ1-2, with D perhaps matching TRBD1 (5 bases). CDR1 and CDR2 from the germline V gene are MGHRA and YSYEKL. Trimming removed 1 base at V and 7 bases at J, with 10 bases between. This CDR3 contains 13 residues. The CDR3 DNA reads as TGCGCCAGCAGCCAAGGCTGGAGGGGTGGCTACACCTTC. It encodes CASSQGWRGGYTF.

The gene calls are TRBV11-2 and TRBJ1-6, with no clear D. The CDR3 covers 17 residues. Germline CDR1 reads SGHAT; CDR2 reads FQNNGV. The V end was cut by 4 bases, the J end by 0 bases, with 13 bases between. CDR3 sequence: CASSSNSGSSYNSPLHF. CDR3 nucleotides: TGTGCCAGCAGCTCTAACAGCGGCAGCTCCTATAATTCACCCCTCCACTTT.

The gene calls are TRBV5-1 and TRBJ2-2; D is ambiguous. The CDR3 is made up of 16 amino acids. V dropped 1 base and J dropped 0 bases, with 10 bases sitting between them. CDR1 and CDR2 (germline): SGHRS, YFSETQ. This CDR3 is CASSLFFPTNTGELFF. The CDR3 nucleotides are TGCGCCAGCAGCTTGTTTTTCCCCACGAACACCGGGGAGCTGTTTTTT.

This clone was detected a few times. The chain combines TRBV15 with TRBJ2-6; D remains unclear. The V and J ends lost 0 bases and 1 base respectively, with 4 bases between them. Germline V gene data show CDR1 as LNHNV and CDR2 as YYDKDF (reference sequence). The CDR3 has 15 amino acids. The CDR3 here is CATSRDRSGANVLTF. DNA for the CDR3: TGTGCCACCAGCAGAGACAGGTCTGGGGCCAACGTCCTGACTTTC.

The chain combines TRBV7-8 with TRBJ2-7; the D gene is possibly TRBD2 (5 bases). The CDR3 is 16 amino acids. Between the trimmed V and J ends, which lost 5 bases and 0 bases, there was a span of 17 bases. Germline V gene lookup returns CDR1 SGHVS and CDR2 FQNEAQ. CDR3 loop: CASSPRVGGGSYEQYF. CDR3 DNA sequence: TGTGCCAGCAGCCCCCGTGTAGGCGGAGGCTCCTACGAGCAGTACTTC.

This chain joins TRBV7-8 and TRBJ2-2; maybe TRBD1 (6 bases). From germline, CDR1 is SGHVS and CDR2 FQNEAQ. V was trimmed by 4 bases and J by 6 bases, leaving 12 bases between them. The CDR3 has 14 residues. The CDR3 region has the DNA TGTGCCAGCAGCTACGGACAGCGCTCCGGGGAGCTGTTTTTT. As protein: CASSYGQRSGELFF.

The chain recombines TRBV6-5 with TRBJ1-6, with unresolved D. Deletions cut 4 bases from V and 4 bases from J, with 5 bases between. This CDR3 has 13 residues. Germline values: CDR1 MNHEY, CDR2 SVGAGI. This CDR3 reads CASSSEYNSPLHF. The DNA for the CDR3 is TGTGCCAGCAGTTCCGAGTATAATTCACCCCTCCACTTT.

This chain joins TRBV7-9 and TRBJ2-1; 8 bases align to TRBD2. CDR1 is SEHNR, CDR2 FQNEAQ, per germline (reference sequence). With 7 bases clipped from V and 10 bases from J, the junction kept 12 bases outside the gene matches. CDR3 length equals 14 residues. This chain's CDR3 is CASTRAGVSGEQFF. CDR3 nucleotide sequence: TGTGCCAGCACCCGAGCGGGAGTGTCAGGGGAGCAGTTCTTC.

The chain carries TRBV30 and TRBJ2-7; the match to TRBD1 covers 10 bases. Germline loops: CDR1 GTSNPN, CDR2 SVGIG (reference sequence). V was clipped by 2 bases and J by 0 bases; unmatched bases: 1. The CDR3 spans 14 residues. The CDR3 nucleotides are TGTGCCTGGAGTCGACAGGGGGCCTCCTACGAGCAGTACTTC. Amino acid sequence: CAWSRQGASYEQYF.

The chain joins TRBV7-2 to TRBJ2-7; 10 nucleotides agree with TRBD1. The germline gives CDR1 SGHTA, CDR2 FQGNSA. The CDR3 covers 15 residues. V lost 5 bases to trimming and J lost 3 bases; unmatched junction nucleotides: 7. The CDR3 protein is CASSPTGTGVYEQYF. CDR3 bases: TGTGCCAGCAGCCCCACCGGGACAGGGGTCTACGAGCAGTACTTC.

The chain has TRBV6-5 and TRBJ2-1, with a possible D match to TRBD1 (6 bases). Germline V CDR1 and CDR2: MNHEY, SVGAGI. CDR3 length equals 15 residues. Trimming pared 7 bases from V and 1 base from J, leaving 14 bases between. CDR3 DNA sequence: TGTGCCAGCACCTCGCCCGGGACATCCTACAATGAGCAGTTCTTC. Protein product: CASTSPGTSYNEQFF.

The table lists this clone with a few counts. The chain carries TRBV5-6 and TRBJ1-1, with unresolved D. V shed 2 bases and J shed 4 bases, with 12 bases lying between them. CDR1 SGHDT and CDR2 YYEEEE come from the germline V gene. The length of the CDR3 is 14 residues. This CDR3 reads CASSFGRRGTEAFF. The CDR3 bases are TGTGCCAGCAGCTTCGGAAGACGGGGCACTGAAGCTTTCTTT.

The chain has TRBV7-2 and TRBJ1-1; TRBD1 might be the D (6 bases). Trimming removed 5 bases from V and 7 bases from J, with 20 bases in between. Germline values: CDR1 SGHTA, CDR2 FQGNSA. The CDR3 consists of 15 residues. The CDR3 region has the DNA TGTGCCAGCAGCCTCATCTCAGGGGATACCTTTGAAGCTTTCTTT. This gives the protein CASSLISGDTFEAFF.

The V call is TRBV30, the J call TRBJ1-5; tentatively, D is TRBD1 (5 bases). Trimming removed 0 bases at V and 6 bases at J, with 9 bases between. The CDR3 contains 13 residues. Germline V gene data show CDR1 as GTSNPN and CDR2 as SVGIG (reference sequence). The CDR3 is CAWSVGPGQPQHF. The CDR3 DNA follows: TGTGCCTGGAGTGTGGGGCCGGGTCAGCCCCAGCATTTT.

The chain is built from TRBV7-3 and TRBJ1-2, with 10 bases identical to TRBD1. This CDR3 contains 13 residues. J lost 7 bases, V lost 5 bases, and 4 bases had no gene match. The V gene's germline CDR1 is SGHTA and CDR2 FQGTGA. The CDR3 region is CASSQTGGRGYTF. The DNA for the CDR3 is TGTGCCAGCAGCCAGACAGGGGGCCGTGGCTACACCTTC.

The chain joins TRBV28 to TRBJ2-7; D unresolved. CDR3 size: 14 residues. V lost 4 bases and J 6 bases, leaving 16 bases between the germline ends. Per the germline V gene, CDR1 is MDHEN and CDR2 is SYDVKM. CDR3 DNA: TGTGCCAGCAGTTCTTATGTTGAGGTCGGCGAGCAGTACTTC. Translating it yields CASSSYVEVGEQYF.